The entry below gives a single TCR beta chain sequence along with its context. The sample belongs to a study of monozygotic twins with inflammatory bowel disease. The CDR3 is 20 amino acids. Germline CDR1 and CDR2: LGHDT and YNNKEL (reference sequence). After skipping T cell sorting, the authors isolated total RNA from whole blood. Eight separate reactions per sample yielded the cDNA. Researchers used template switching to add UMIs featuring a 6-nucleotide sample barcode. Following a re-call of the 5' RACE reads, TCRdb has one entry per CDR3 protein and lacks DNA. Its table lists over 150,000 distinct CDR3 sequences.

This sequence was found in a human donor with ulcerative colitis or Crohn's disease, or a healthy co-twin of an affected twin (not recorded which). The gene calls are TRBV3-1 and TRBJ2-4; TCRdb names TRBD2, which stays unverified in the absence of DNA. The sequenced material came from blood. The CDR3 loop reads CASSSTAGLAGPVAKNIQYF.